This is a list of T cell receptor beta chains from one sample in a study of shared T cell receptors in the human thymus. Clones were sequenced by immunoSEQ multiplex PCR, and TCRdb holds only the in-frame ones, with some missing. The table shows almost 550,000 clones, with about 80% occurring only once. Separately, the same data were catalogued under a study of human thymus T cells.

The sample comprised thymocytes. Source of these receptors: a boy under three years old with a congenital heart defect. Each CDR3 is given with its conserved first and last residue. The D gene is left open where the match is weak. Clone size appears in some rows only: once, few, many, or a class for an expanded clone.

TRBV4-2	.	TRBJ1-2	.	CASSHPVYGYTF	TGTGCCAGCAGCCATCCCGTCTATGGCTACACCTTC
TRBV4-3	.	TRBJ2-3	.	CASSQEPRDRPDTQYF	TGCGCCAGCAGCCAAGAGCCCCGGGATAGGCCAGATACGCAGTATTTT
TRBV30	.	TRBJ1-5	.	CAWSVGGVRGKDYSNQPQHF	TGTGCCTGGAGTGTGGGAGGGGTACGGGGCAAGGACTATAGCAATCAGCCCCAGCATTTT
TRBV9	.	TRBJ2-1	TRBD2	CASSVASGRAVDEQFF	TGTGCCAGCAGCGTGGCAAGCGGGAGGGCGGTAGATGAGCAGTTCTTC
TRBV15	.	TRBJ2-3	.	CATSRAWVAALTDTQYF	TGTGCCACCAGCAGGGCCTGGGTAGCGGCTCTTACAGATACGCAGTATTTT
TRBV7-3	.	TRBJ2-1	TRBD2	CASSLGLAAYNEQFF	TGTGCCAGCAGCTTAGGCCTAGCGGCTTACAATGAGCAGTTCTTC
TRBV5-5	.	TRBJ1-1	TRBD1	CASSRQGSDTEAFF	TGTGCCAGCAGCAGACAGGGATCGGACACTGAAGCTTTCTTT
TRBV7-6	once	TRBJ2-1	TRBD2	CASSRTSGSPSYNEQFF	TGTGCCAGCAGCAGGACTAGCGGGTCCCCTTCCTACAATGAGCAGTTCTTC
TRBV11-3	.	TRBJ2-7	TRBD2	CASSPWASGSYEQYF	TGTGCCAGCAGCCCCTGGGCTAGCGGGAGTTACGAGCAGTACTTC
TRBV27	.	TRBJ2-7	.	CASIHYEQYF	TGTGCCAGCATACACTACGAGCAGTACTTC
TRBV6-4	.	TRBJ1-1	.	CASSDSCGGEAFF	TGTGCCAGCAGTGACTCGTGTGGGGGGGAAGCTTTCTTT
TRBV9	.	TRBJ2-1	TRBD2	CASSVAAGTSGSLLWFNEQFF	TGTGCCAGCAGCGTAGCTGCTGGGACTAGCGGGAGTTTGTTATGGTTCAATGAGCAGTTCTTC
TRBV15	.	TRBJ2-3	.	CATSRDYPRAITDTQYF	TGTGCCACCAGCAGAGATTATCCGCGGGCTATCACAGATACGCAGTATTTT
TRBV27	.	TRBJ2-7	.	CASREGRAMNEQYF	TGTGCCAGCAGAGAGGGAAGGGCGATGAACGAGCAGTACTTC
TRBV19	.	TRBJ1-5	TRBD1	CASSIGTGPHQPQHF	TGTGCCAGTAGTATAGGGACAGGCCCCCATCAGCCCCAGCATTTT
TRBV5-6	.	TRBJ2-1	TRBD1	CASSRPGQTYNEQFF	TGTGCCAGCAGCCGTCCGGGACAGACCTACAATGAGCAGTTCTTC
TRBV4-1	.	TRBJ1-5	.	CASSRGQSLSNQPQHF	TGCGCCAGCAGCCGAGGACAGTCCCTTAGCAATCAGCCCCAGCATTTT
TRBV30	.	TRBJ1-2	.	CAHHTRVNYGYTF	TGTGCCCATCACACACGGGTTAACTATGGCTACACCTTC
TRBV7-2	.	TRBJ1-5	.	CASSLGGDSNQPQHF	TGTGCCAGCAGCTTAGGGGGGGATAGCAATCAGCCCCAGCATTTT
TRBV28	.	TRBJ2-5	TRBD2	CASSLKVGGRGLETQYF	TGTGCCAGCAGTTTAAAAGTCGGCGGGAGGGGTTTGGAGACCCAGTACTTC
TRBV7-6	.	TRBJ2-7	.	CASSLGAPLSYEQYF	TGTGCCAGCAGCTTAGGGGCTCCCCTATCCTACGAGCAGTACTTC
TRBV7-9	few	TRBJ2-3	.	CASSPRATNHTQYF	TGTGCCAGCAGCCCGAGGGCGACAAATCATACGCAGTATTTT
TRBV7-8	.	TRBJ2-7	TRBD2	CASSLKASGWVVGHEQYF	TGTGCCAGCAGCTTGAAGGCTAGCGGGTGGGTGGTGGGTCACGAGCAGTACTTC
TRBV28	.	TRBJ2-3	TRBD2	CASSGPLGTSAEDTQYF	TGTGCCAGCAGTGGCCCGCTGGGGACTAGCGCCGAAGATACGCAGTATTTT
TRBV18	few	TRBJ2-7	.	CASSPPINTGSSYEQYF	TGTGCCAGCTCACCACCTATAAACACAGGGAGCTCCTACGAGCAGTACTTC
TRBV9	.	TRBJ2-5	TRBD2	CASSAKGLAGQETQYF	TGTGCCAGCAGCGCGAAAGGACTAGCGGGGCAAGAGACCCAGTACTTC